The rows below give T cell receptor beta chains drawn from one sample of a study of immune cell composition in non-small cell lung cancer. This table comes from immunoSEQ multiplex PCR, and its TCRdb copy is limited to in-frame clones, with some not included. The sample has 2,500 to 3,000 clones; over 60% are singletons. Sequencing input: non-adjacent lung tissue. The receptors were sampled from a human donor with non-small cell lung cancer. Each CDR3 is given with its conserved first and last residue. The order of the fields is J gene, V gene, CDR3 protein.

J: TRBJ2-1
V: TRBV7-3
CDR3: CASSAYRASYNEQFF

J: TRBJ2-5
V: TRBV11-2
CDR3: CASSLVQGAGETQYF

J: TRBJ1-1
V: TRBV18
CDR3: CASSPITRNTEAFF

J: TRBJ2-1
V: TRBV6-5
CDR3: CASSLFGRPGDEQFF

J: TRBJ2-7
V: TRBV7-9
CDR3: CASSPLEQGAYEQYF

J: TRBJ2-1
V: TRBV7-9
CDR3: CASSPGQVNEQFF

J: TRBJ1-5
V: TRBV19
CDR3: CASSMGRDQPQHF

J: TRBJ2-7
V: TRBV6-5
CDR3: CASSYSESYEQYF

J: TRBJ1-2
V: TRBV19
CDR3: CASSIDATSGGYTF

J: TRBJ1-2
V: TRBV2
CDR3: CASSDTGDGYTF

J: TRBJ2-2
V: TRBV11-2
CDR3: CASSFPTGGAGELFF

J: TRBJ1-2
V: TRBV7-9
CDR3: CASSSKLGDFGYGYTF

J: TRBJ1-5
V: TRBV2
CDR3: CASTGQGALNQPQHF

J: TRBJ2-7
V: TRBV5-3
CDR3: CASSPRQGPNHEQYF

J: TRBJ2-1
V: TRBV10-1
CDR3: CASSESTSGGQNEQFF

J: TRBJ1-1
V: TRBV28
CDR3: CASSSGGPEAFF

J: TRBJ1-1
V: TRBV28
CDR3: CASSAPDSLLSTEAFF

J: TRBJ2-3
V: TRBV7-9
CDR3: CASSLTGVGDTQYF

J: TRBJ1-2
V: TRBV5-4
CDR3: CASSLGEGEGYGYTF

J: TRBJ2-3
V: TRBV6-4
CDR3: CASSDSTSGSTDTQYF

J: TRBJ2-1
V: TRBV28
CDR3: CASSLGQGVYNEQFF

J: TRBJ1-1
V: TRBV5-4
CDR3: CASSLARGVVGSEAFF

J: TRBJ2-5
V: TRBV9
CDR3: CASSSGGGQETQYF

J: TRBJ2-2
V: TRBV30
CDR3: CAWQRGGHAGELFF

J: TRBJ1-3
V: TRBV4-3
CDR3: CASSPRISGNTIYF

J: TRBJ2-3
V: TRBV30
CDR3: CAWSVLAGGTDTQYF

J: TRBJ1-4
V: TRBV19
CDR3: CASRTGLIGEKLFF

J: TRBJ2-5
V: TRBV19
CDR3: CATSPGTSGKETQYF

J: TRBJ1-5
V: TRBV12-5
CDR3: CASGLGVPCSIQPQHF

J: TRBJ2-2
V: TRBV7-3
CDR3: CASGEDTGELFF

J: TRBJ2-7
V: TRBV14
CDR3: CASSLAGFRDNTGEQYF

J: TRBJ2-5
V: TRBV10-3
CDR3: CAISGTGKGETQYF

J: TRBJ2-5
V: TRBV7-9
CDR3: CASSVTQGVQETQYF

J: TRBJ2-5
V: TRBV5-4
CDR3: CASSFSPQETQYF

J: TRBJ2-1
V: TRBV27
CDR3: CASSYTGALYNEQFF

J: TRBJ1-2
V: TRBV7-9
CDR3: CASSLLTGTGMGGYTF

J: TRBJ1-2
V: TRBV19
CDR3: CATLSLGGYGYTF

J: TRBJ1-1
V: TRBV7-9
CDR3: CASSLPRGGGGTEAFF

J: TRBJ2-5
V: TRBV7-2
CDR3: CASSFSRALETQYF

J: TRBJ1-5
V: TRBV4-1
CDR3: CASSQSGGTPQHF

J: TRBJ2-2
V: TRBV5-1
CDR3: CASSWDTGPSNTGELFF

J: TRBJ2-1
V: TRBV10-1
CDR3: CASSGGRGVTYNEQFF

J: TRBJ1-5
V: TRBV27
CDR3: CASSPGTVNQPQHF

J: TRBJ2-3
V: TRBV25-1
CDR3: CASSAGRSTDTQYF

J: TRBJ2-3
V: TRBV30
CDR3: CAASGSGEGTDTQYF

J: TRBJ1-5
V: TRBV15
CDR3: CATSPLTRNQPQHF

J: TRBJ2-3
V: TRBV25-1
CDR3: CASSEYGGTPVNTQYF

J: TRBJ2-7
V: TRBV28
CDR3: CASSHSGTSTYEQYF

J: TRBJ2-6
V: TRBV10-3
CDR3: CAISVLSSGANVLTF

J: TRBJ1-5
V: TRBV6-5
CDR3: CASMGQINQPQHF

J: TRBJ2-7
V: TRBV7-2
CDR3: CASSRASGSSYEQYF

J: TRBJ2-5
V: TRBV6-1
CDR3: CASSGTSGGAETQYF

J: TRBJ2-7
V: TRBV7-6
CDR3: CASSLRPVTTSGSSNEQYF

J: TRBJ2-5
V: TRBV19
CDR3: CASSSDRGRLETQYF

J: TRBJ2-5
V: TRBV19
CDR3: CASSTGGVGETQYF

J: TRBJ2-1
V: TRBV7-9
CDR3: CASSLGEEQFF

J: TRBJ2-1
V: TRBV13
CDR3: CASSSRSFSYNEQFF

J: TRBJ1-2
V: TRBV4-1
CDR3: CASSQGDRVEYSYGYTF

J: TRBJ1-6
V: TRBV18
CDR3: CASSPGTGQSPLHF

J: TRBJ1-2
V: TRBV28
CDR3: CASGLRDYGYTF